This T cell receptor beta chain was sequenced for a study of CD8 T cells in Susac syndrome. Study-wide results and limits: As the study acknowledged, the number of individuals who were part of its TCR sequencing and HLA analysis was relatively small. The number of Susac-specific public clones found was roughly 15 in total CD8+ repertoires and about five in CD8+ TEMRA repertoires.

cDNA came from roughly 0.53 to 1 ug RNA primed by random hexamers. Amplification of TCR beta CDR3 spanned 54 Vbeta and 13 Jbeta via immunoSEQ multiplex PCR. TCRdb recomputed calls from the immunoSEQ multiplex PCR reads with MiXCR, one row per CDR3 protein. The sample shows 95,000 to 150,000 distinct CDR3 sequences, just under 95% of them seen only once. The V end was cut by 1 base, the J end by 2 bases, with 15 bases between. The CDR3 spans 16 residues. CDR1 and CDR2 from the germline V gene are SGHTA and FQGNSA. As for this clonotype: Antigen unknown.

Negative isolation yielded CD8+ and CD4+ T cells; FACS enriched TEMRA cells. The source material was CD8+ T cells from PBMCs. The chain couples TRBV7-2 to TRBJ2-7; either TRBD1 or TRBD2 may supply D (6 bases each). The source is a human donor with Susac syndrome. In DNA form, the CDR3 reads TGTGCCAGCAGCTTAGGGGTAGGAGGGGGTCCCTACGAGCAGTACTTC. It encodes CASSLGVGGGPYEQYF. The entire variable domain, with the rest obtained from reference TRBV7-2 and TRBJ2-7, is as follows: GAGVSQSPSNKVTEKGKDVELRCDPISGHTALYWYRQSLGQGLEFLIYFQGNSAPDKSGLPSDRFSAERTGGSVSTLTIQRTQQEDSAVYLCASSLGVGGGPYEQYFGPGTRLTVT.